A single sample is the source of the 17 T cell receptor beta chains below, sequenced in a study of PD-1 blockade in mismatch repair-deficient tumors. Produced via immunoSEQ multiplex PCR; TCRdb's table is partial and in-frame only. Here the sample spans 76,000 or so clones, roughly 80% being singletons. The material was peripheral blood, obtained 44 weeks after starting pembrolizumab. The receptor set was obtained from an adult with mismatch repair-deficient cancer.

The chain recombines TRBV7-2 with TRBJ1-3; D unresolved. Looked up from germline, CDR1 is SGHTA and CDR2 is FQGNSA. The CDR3 sequence is 16 residues long. The germline V and J ends were trimmed by 0 bases and 0 bases, with 9 bases remaining between them. CDR3 in amino acids: CASSLAGGSSGNTIYF. In DNA, the CDR3 is TGTGCCAGCAGCTTAGCAGGCGGGAGCTCTGGAAACACCATATATTTT. The entire variable domain, with the rest obtained from reference TRBV7-2 and TRBJ1-3, is as follows: GAGVSQSPSNKVTEKGKDVELRCDPISGHTALYWYRQSLGQGLEFLIYFQGNSAPDKSGLPSDRFSAERTGGSVSTLTIQRTQQEDSAVYLCASSLAGGSSGNTIYFGEGSWLTVV.

The CDR3 nucleotides are TGTGCCAGTTACCGACGGACAGGTGGAAACACCATATATTTT. Translated, it gives CASYRRTGGNTIYF. This chain uses TRBV19 with TRBJ1-3; 7 nucleotides align to TRBD1. In germline, CDR1 is LNHDA, CDR2 SQIVND (reference sequence). CDR3 length: 14 amino acids. Unmatched junction bases numbered 7, after V lost 8 bases and J lost 3 bases.

The CDR3 DNA reads TGTGCCAGTTATTATACCGGGACTAGCGGAACTCAGGATGGGTACGAGCAGTACTTC. Its protein product is CASYYTGTSGTQDGYEQYF. This sequence joins TRBV2 and TRBJ2-7; 11 positions match TRBD2. CDR1 and CDR2 from the germline V gene are SNHLY and FYNNEI. V lost 9 bases, J lost 4 bases, and 23 bases stayed unmatched. This CDR3 is 19 amino acids long.

The chain joins TRBV7-2 to TRBJ2-1, with a tentative D call TRBD2 (5 bases). From germline, CDR1 is SGHTA and CDR2 FQGNSA. This CDR3 has 16 residues. With 5 bases removed from V and 0 bases from J, the gap between germline ends came to 14 bases. As DNA, the CDR3 is TGTGCCAGCAGCCTTACGGGGAGTCCCTCCTACAATGAGCAGTTCTTC. It codes for CASSLTGSPSYNEQFF.

The V gene is TRBV5-1, the J gene TRBJ2-5; 13 bases are shared with TRBD2. CDR3 size: 16 residues. The J segment lost 3 bases and the V segment lost 1 base, leaving 3 bases of the junction unmatched. The germline V gene has CDR1 SGHRS and CDR2 YFSETQ. In DNA form, the CDR3 reads TGCGCCAGCAGCTTGTTAGGACTAGCGGGAGAAGAGACCCAGTACTTC. Translated, it gives CASSLLGLAGEETQYF.

V is TRBV19 and J is TRBJ1-1, with D hard to call. Germline assignment: CDR1 LNHDA and CDR2 SQIVND (reference sequence). The CDR3 contains 11 residues. Trimming removed 3 bases from V and 10 bases from J, with 9 bases in between. CDR3 DNA sequence: TGTGCCAGTAGTATTGGGCTTGTAGCTTTCTTT. Protein: CASSIGLVAFF.

This chain connects TRBV4-3 to TRBJ2-1; D is undetermined. The ends were cut back, 10 bases at V and 7 bases at J, with 11 bases in the middle. Germline loops: CDR1 LGHNA, CDR2 YSLEER. The CDR3 consists of 11 residues. The CDR3 reads CATSEFNEQFF. The CDR3 nucleotides are TGCGCCACGTCGGAGTTTAATGAGCAGTTCTTC.

The rearrangement uses TRBV28 and TRBJ2-3; D may be TRBD1 (5 bases). V lost 4 bases and J 0 bases, leaving 14 bases between the germline ends. This CDR3 spans 16 amino acids. Per germline, CDR1 MDHEN and CDR2 SYDVKM. CDR3 sequence: CASSSRTQLSTDTQYF. CDR3 coding DNA: TGTGCCAGCAGTTCTAGGACACAGCTCAGCACAGATACGCAGTATTTT.

The V call is TRBV11-1, the J call TRBJ2-1, with TRBD2 identical over 8 bases. Germline V gene sequence: CDR1 SGHAT, CDR2 FQDESV (reference sequence). After removal of 3 bases from V and 3 bases from J, the junction contained 7 bases not matched to a gene. CDR3 length: 16 amino acids. The DNA of the CDR3 is TGTGCCAGCAGCTTCTCACTTAGCGGGATCTACAATGAGCAGTTCTTC. Protein product: CASSFSLSGIYNEQFF. Full variable domain (missing parts from reference TRBV11-1 and TRBJ2-1): EAEVAQSPRYKITEKSQAVAFWCDPISGHATLYWYRQILGQGPELLVQFQDESVVDDSQLPKDRFSAERLKGVDSTLKIQPAELGDSAMYLCASSFSLSGIYNEQFFGPGTRLTVL.

V usage is TRBV5-4 and J usage is TRBJ1-2; D uncertain. V was cut by 4 bases and J by 0 bases, with 13 bases left in between. Germline lookup yields CDR1 SGHNT and CDR2 YYREEE (reference sequence). The CDR3 has 15 residues. CDR3 nucleotide sequence: TGTGCCAGCAGCCGAGTCCCCGAAGCTAACTATGGCTACACCTTC. Translated, it gives CASSRVPEANYGYTF.

This rearrangement joins TRBV14 to TRBJ2-5; 11 bases agree with TRBD2. With the DNA end fitting TRBJ2-7 better, the J assignment may be wrong. The CDR3 consists of 16 residues. From germline, CDR1 is SGHDN and CDR2 FVKESK. The CDR3 region has the DNA TGTGCCAGCAGCCAAGATGGGGGACTAGCGGTTTACGAGCAGTACTTC. This sequence encodes CASSQDGGLAVYEQYF.

The rearrangement uses TRBV9 and TRBJ2-3; no definite D call. The CDR3 runs to 13 residues. Germline V gene lookup returns CDR1 SGDLS and CDR2 YYNGEE. V lost 3 bases and J 2 bases, leaving 7 bases between the germline ends. The DNA of the CDR3 is TGTGCCAGCAGCGCTGACCTCACAGATACGCAGTATTTT. Residues: CASSADLTDTQYF.

This clone was counted a few times. V and J are TRBV6-5 and TRBJ2-7; 9 nucleotides line up with TRBD2. The CDR3 runs to 12 residues. Germline V gives CDR1 MNHEY, CDR2 SVGAGI. J lost 3 bases, V lost 8 bases, and 2 bases had no gene match. This CDR3 reads CASHSGGYEQYF. Here the CDR3 DNA reads TGTGCCAGCCATAGCGGGGGCTACGAGCAGTACTTC.

This sequence joins TRBV2 and TRBJ2-1; D gene unclear. CDR1 is SNHLY and CDR2 is FYNNEI in the germline V gene. V lost 6 bases to trimming and J lost 7 bases, with 7 bases between them. The CDR3 is 11 residues long. The CDR3 region is CASSVLNEQFF. For the CDR3, the DNA is TGTGCCAGCAGCGTCCTTAATGAGCAGTTCTTC.

The V call is TRBV9, the J call TRBJ2-7; no clear D. V was cut by 1 base and J by 6 bases, with 11 bases left in between. This CDR3 has 13 residues. Germline lookup yields CDR1 SGDLS and CDR2 YYNGEE. The CDR3 coding sequence is TGTGCCAGCAGCGTAAGAGAGGATGCCGAGCAGTACTTC. This translates into CASSVREDAEQYF.

This sequence joins TRBV30 and TRBJ2-7; D might be TRBD1 (5 bases). The CDR3 runs to 19 residues. Germline V gene sequence: CDR1 GTSNPN, CDR2 SVGIG (reference sequence). The germline V and J ends were trimmed by 2 bases and 4 bases, with 30 bases remaining between them. CDR3 sequence (DNA): TGTGCCTGGAGTCTAGACTCGGACATTTTGGGAAGAGGTGGATACGAGCAGTACTTC. Translating it yields CAWSLDSDILGRGGYEQYF.

The chain carries TRBV21-1 and TRBJ2-7. TRBV21-1 is recorded as a pseudogene. There are 16 residues in the CDR3. CDR3 sequence reads: CASSKDVSRTVWEQYF. The CDR3 bases are TGTGCCAGCAGCAAAGACGTCTCCAGGACCGTGTGGGAGCAGTACTTC.